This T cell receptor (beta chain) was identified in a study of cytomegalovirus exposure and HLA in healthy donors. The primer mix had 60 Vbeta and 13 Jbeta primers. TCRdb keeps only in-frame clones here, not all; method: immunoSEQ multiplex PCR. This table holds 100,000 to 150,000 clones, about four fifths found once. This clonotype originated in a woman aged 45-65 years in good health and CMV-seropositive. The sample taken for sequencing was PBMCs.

The CDR3 sequence: CASSLGDRPGTDTQYF. DNA of the CDR3: TGCGCCAGCAGCTTGGGGGACAGGCCGGGCACAGATACGCAGTATTTT. This chain joins TRBV5-1 and TRBJ2-3, with 8 bases fitting TRBD1. This CDR3 has 16 residues. Unmatched junction bases numbered 4, after V lost 0 bases and J lost 1 base. Germline-derived CDR1 and CDR2 are SGHRS and YFSETQ.